This is a list of T cell receptor beta chains from one sample in a study of read filtering for tumor transcriptome and immune sequencing. TCRdb processed the reads anew with MiXCR; each CDR3 protein has one entry. The data hold roughly 46,000 distinct CDR3 sequences, with less than 15% observed a single time. The source material was a population of CD138-negative cells sorted from bone marrow. The receptors were gathered from a donor at least 40 years old with multiple myeloma. Both conserved end residues are part of each CDR3. The D gene is left open where the match is weak. Where a row states a size, it is once, few, many or the class of an expanded clone; other rows omit it.

v_gene: TRBV20-1; abundance: many; j_gene: TRBJ2-1; d_gene: -; len: 11; CDR3aa: CSAGGAGEQFF; CDR3nt: TGCAGTGCAGGAGGAGCAGGGGAGCAGTTCTTC
v_gene: TRBV12-3/TRBV12-4; abundance: many; j_gene: TRBJ1-2; d_gene: -; len: 13; CDR3aa: CASSFGPLYGYTF; CDR3nt: TGTGCCAGCAGTTTTGGGCCTCTCTATGGCTACACCTTC
v_gene: TRBV7-2; abundance: many; j_gene: TRBJ1-1; d_gene: -; len: 15; CDR3aa: CASSPARGARTEAFF; CDR3nt: TGTGCCAGCAGCCCAGCCCGGGGGGCCCGAACTGAAGCTTTCTTT
v_gene: TRBV20-1; abundance: many; j_gene: TRBJ2-3; d_gene: -; len: 11; CDR3aa: CSVSRTDTQYF; CDR3nt: TGCAGTGTCAGTCGGACAGATACGCAGTATTTT
v_gene: TRBV19; abundance: many; j_gene: TRBJ2-2; d_gene: -; len: 15; CDR3aa: CASRESGPRSGELFF; CDR3nt: TGTGCCAGTAGGGAAAGCGGACCGAGGTCCGGGGAGCTGTTTTTT
v_gene: TRBV20-1; abundance: many; j_gene: TRBJ2-5; d_gene: -; len: 12; CDR3aa: CSAIDSGETQYF; CDR3nt: TGCAGTGCTATAGATAGTGGCGAGACCCAGTACTTC
v_gene: TRBV28; abundance: many; j_gene: TRBJ2-1; d_gene: TRBD2; len: 16; CDR3aa: CASKTPGTSANNEQFF; CDR3nt: TGTGCCAGTAAAACTCCCGGGACTAGCGCTAACAATGAGCAGTTCTTC
v_gene: TRBV5-1; abundance: many; j_gene: TRBJ2-1; d_gene: -; len: 15; CDR3aa: CASSLVRSSYNEQFF; CDR3nt: TGCGCCAGCAGCTTGGTTCGGAGCTCCTACAATGAGCAGTTCTTC
v_gene: TRBV6-5; abundance: -; j_gene: TRBJ1-1; d_gene: -; len: 14; CDR3aa: CASRDGGAVTEAFF; CDR3nt: TGTGCCAGCCGCGATGGAGGGGCCGTTACTGAAGCTTTCTTT
v_gene: TRBV7-9; abundance: many; j_gene: TRBJ2-7; d_gene: TRBD1; len: 14; CDR3aa: CASSQGQGSYEQYF; CDR3nt: TGTGCCAGCAGCCAGGGACAGGGAAGCTACGAGCAGTACTTC
v_gene: TRBV20-1; abundance: many; j_gene: TRBJ2-6; d_gene: -; len: 15; CDR3aa: CSASAQDSGANVLTF; CDR3nt: TGCAGTGCTAGCGCCCAAGACTCTGGGGCCAACGTCCTGACTTTC
v_gene: TRBV7-9; abundance: many; j_gene: TRBJ2-3; d_gene: TRBD2; len: 16; CDR3aa: CASSSTSGISTDTQYF; CDR3nt: TGTGCCAGCAGCTCCACTAGCGGGATTAGCACAGATACGCAGTATTTT
v_gene: TRBV6-6; abundance: few; j_gene: TRBJ1-5; d_gene: -; len: 15; CDR3aa: CASSQRSSSNQPQHF; CDR3nt: TGTGCCAGCAGCCAGAGGTCGAGTAGCAATCAGCCCCAGCATTTT
v_gene: TRBV29-1; abundance: many; j_gene: TRBJ2-3; d_gene: TRBD2; len: 13; CDR3aa: CSVEPGGPDTQYF; CDR3nt: TGCAGCGTTGAACCGGGGGGGCCAGATACGCAGTATTTT
v_gene: TRBV9; abundance: many; j_gene: TRBJ2-1; d_gene: -; len: 15; CDR3aa: CASSVGDFSYNEQFF; CDR3nt: TGTGCCAGCAGCGTGGGGGACTTCTCCTACAATGAGCAGTTCTTC
v_gene: TRBV20-1; abundance: -; j_gene: TRBJ1-4; d_gene: -; len: 12; CDR3aa: CSAHDNNIQSGF; CDR3nt: TGCAGTGCCCACGACAACAACATCCAGTCGGGTTTT
v_gene: TRBV7-8; abundance: -; j_gene: TRBJ2-1; d_gene: TRBD2; len: 15; CDR3aa: CASRPGLAGVNEQFF; CDR3nt: TGTGCCAGCAGACCCGGACTAGCGGGAGTTAATGAGCAGTTCTTC
v_gene: TRBV29-1; abundance: many; j_gene: TRBJ1-1; d_gene: -; len: 12; CDR3aa: CSVRLQNTEAFF; CDR3nt: TGCAGCGTGAGGCTACAGAACACTGAAGCTTTCTTT
v_gene: TRBV6-5; abundance: many; j_gene: TRBJ2-7; d_gene: TRBD1; len: 15; CDR3aa: CASSYSGTGSYEQYF; CDR3nt: TGTGCCAGCAGTTACTCCGGGACAGGGTCCTACGAGCAGTACTTC
v_gene: TRBV20-1; abundance: many; j_gene: TRBJ2-2; d_gene: TRBD2; len: 15; CDR3aa: CSARTSGRQAGELFF; CDR3nt: TGCAGTGCTAGGACTAGCGGGAGGCAAGCCGGGGAGCTGTTTTTT
v_gene: TRBV6-5; abundance: many; j_gene: TRBJ2-7; d_gene: -; len: 14; CDR3aa: CASTRGSPGYEQYF; CDR3nt: TGTGCCAGCACACGTGGGAGTCCCGGCTACGAGCAGTACTTC
v_gene: TRBV7-8; abundance: many; j_gene: TRBJ2-3; d_gene: TRBD2; len: 14; CDR3aa: CASTSRTSRDTQYF; CDR3nt: TGTGCCAGCACCTCGCGGACTAGCAGAGATACGCAGTATTTT
v_gene: TRBV10-2; abundance: many; j_gene: TRBJ1-1; d_gene: TRBD1; len: 14; CDR3aa: CASSPSGGGTEAFF; CDR3nt: TGCGCCAGCAGCCCTTCAGGGGGAGGCACTGAAGCTTTCTTT
v_gene: TRBV24-1; abundance: many; j_gene: TRBJ2-1; d_gene: TRBD1; len: 17; CDR3aa: CATAPGQGTAAYNEQFF; CDR3nt: TGTGCCACCGCTCCGGGACAGGGGACAGCCGCCTACAATGAGCAGTTCTTC
v_gene: TRBV18; abundance: many; j_gene: TRBJ2-5; d_gene: -; len: 13; CDR3aa: CASSRTLQETQYF; CDR3nt: TGTGCCAGCTCACGTACCCTTCAAGAGACCCAGTACTTC
v_gene: TRBV18; abundance: many; j_gene: TRBJ2-1; d_gene: -; len: 17; CDR3aa: CASSPRSISAVINEQFF; CDR3nt: TGTGCCAGCTCACCACGGTCTATAAGCGCAGTAATCAATGAGCAGTTCTTC
v_gene: TRBV20-1; abundance: many; j_gene: TRBJ2-5; d_gene: -; len: 11; CDR3aa: CSARLEETQYF; CDR3nt: TGCAGTGCCCGACTGGAAGAGACCCAGTACTTC
v_gene: TRBV7-9; abundance: -; j_gene: TRBJ2-7; d_gene: -; len: 14; CDR3aa: CASSLEYRSYEQYF; CDR3nt: TGTGCCAGCAGCTTAGAATACCGCTCATACGAGCAGTACTTC
v_gene: TRBV7-9; abundance: -; j_gene: TRBJ2-2; d_gene: TRBD2; len: 14; CDR3aa: CASRTSGSTGELFF; CDR3nt: TGTGCCAGCAGGACTAGCGGGAGCACCGGGGAGCTGTTTTTT
v_gene: TRBV6-5; abundance: many; j_gene: TRBJ2-3; d_gene: TRBD1; len: 15; CDR3aa: CASSRDRGGTDTQYF; CDR3nt: TGTGCCAGCAGTCGGGACAGGGGAGGTACAGATACGCAGTATTTT
v_gene: TRBV12-3/TRBV12-4; abundance: many; j_gene: TRBJ2-1; d_gene: -; len: 13; CDR3aa: CASSPTQTGLKFF; CDR3nt: TGTGCCAGCAGCCCGACTCAGACGGGATTAAAGTTCTTC
v_gene: TRBV2; abundance: many; j_gene: TRBJ2-7; d_gene: -; len: 13; CDR3aa: CASSAIQTYEQYF; CDR3nt: TGTGCCAGCAGTGCCATACAGACCTACGAGCAGTACTTC
v_gene: TRBV3-1; abundance: few; j_gene: TRBJ2-1; d_gene: -; len: 15; CDR3aa: CASRRDPQGYNEQFF; CDR3nt: TGTGCCAGCAGACGAGATCCACAGGGTTACAATGAGCAGTTCTTC
v_gene: TRBV5-5; abundance: many; j_gene: TRBJ2-5; d_gene: -; len: 13; CDR3aa: CASSWTEKETQYF; CDR3nt: TGTGCCAGCAGCTGGACGGAAAAAGAGACCCAGTACTTC
v_gene: TRBV6-2/TRBV6-3; abundance: many; j_gene: TRBJ2-1; d_gene: -; len: 16; CDR3aa: CASSTRQASSYNEQFF; CDR3nt: TGTGCCAGCAGTACGAGACAGGCGAGCTCCTACAATGAGCAGTTCTTC
v_gene: TRBV7-2; abundance: many; j_gene: TRBJ2-7; d_gene: -; len: 11; CDR3aa: CASSLVGEQYF; CDR3nt: TGTGCCAGCAGCTTAGTAGGCGAGCAGTACTTC
v_gene: TRBV7-3; abundance: many; j_gene: TRBJ2-1; d_gene: TRBD1; len: 16; CDR3aa: CASSPNPGQGAVEQFF; CDR3nt: TGTGCCAGCAGCCCGAACCCGGGACAGGGGGCGGTTGAGCAGTTCTTC
v_gene: TRBV6-2/TRBV6-3; abundance: many; j_gene: TRBJ2-2; d_gene: TRBD1; len: 19; CDR3aa: CASSYSSLGRDRNTGELFF; CDR3nt: TGTGCCAGCAGTTACTCGTCCTTGGGTAGGGACAGAAACACCGGGGAGCTGTTTTTT
v_gene: TRBV7-3; abundance: many; j_gene: TRBJ1-4; d_gene: -; len: 16; CDR3aa: CASSLILGSTNEKLFF; CDR3nt: TGTGCCAGCAGCTTAATTCTCGGTTCAACTAATGAAAAACTGTTTTTT
v_gene: TRBV2; abundance: many; j_gene: TRBJ2-1; d_gene: TRBD2; len: 15; CDR3aa: CASSEGTSGRDEQFF; CDR3nt: TGTGCCAGCAGTGAAGGGACTAGCGGACGGGATGAGCAGTTCTTC
v_gene: TRBV7-2; abundance: many; j_gene: TRBJ2-1; d_gene: -; len: 15; CDR3aa: CASSFGPLVYNERFF; CDR3nt: TGTGCCAGCAGCTTCGGTCCACTAGTCTACAATGAGCGGTTCTTC
v_gene: TRBV11-2; abundance: medium-sized; j_gene: TRBJ2-1; d_gene: -; len: 15; CDR3aa: CASSLGTSTGDEQFF; CDR3nt: TGTGCCAGCAGCTTAGGGACTAGTACAGGGGATGAGCAGTTCTTC
v_gene: TRBV6-2/TRBV6-3; abundance: many; j_gene: TRBJ2-2; d_gene: TRBD1; len: 17; CDR3aa: CASSPRGRGRQGGELFF; CDR3nt: TGTGCCAGCAGTCCCCGGGGCAGGGGGCGTCAAGGCGGGGAGCTGTTTTTT
v_gene: TRBV7-2; abundance: many; j_gene: TRBJ2-7; d_gene: TRBD2; len: 14; CDR3aa: CASSTGLAAYEQYF; CDR3nt: TGTGCCAGCAGCACCGGACTAGCGGCCTACGAGCAGTACTTC
v_gene: TRBV5-5; abundance: many; j_gene: TRBJ2-6; d_gene: TRBD1; len: 17; CDR3aa: CASRQGTGGSGANVLTF; CDR3nt: TGTGCCAGCAGACAAGGGACAGGGGGCTCTGGGGCCAACGTCCTGACTTTC
v_gene: TRBV5-1; abundance: many; j_gene: TRBJ2-2; d_gene: TRBD2; len: 16; CDR3aa: CASGNSWTSGTGELFF; CDR3nt: TGCGCCAGCGGAAACTCTTGGACTAGCGGCACCGGGGAGCTGTTTTTT
v_gene: TRBV28; abundance: many; j_gene: TRBJ2-1; d_gene: -; len: 12; CDR3aa: CASSFLYNEQFF; CDR3nt: TGTGCCAGCAGTTTCCTCTACAATGAGCAGTTCTTC
v_gene: TRBV7-8; abundance: many; j_gene: TRBJ2-5; d_gene: -; len: 15; CDR3aa: CASSSRRGTALTQYF; CDR3nt: TGTGCCAGCAGCTCGCGGAGGGGGACAGCCTTGACCCAGTACTTC
v_gene: TRBV12-3/TRBV12-4; abundance: few; j_gene: TRBJ2-5; d_gene: -; len: 15; CDR3aa: CASSLSSGPGETQYF; CDR3nt: TGTGCCAGCAGTTTAAGTAGCGGACCAGGGGAGACCCAGTACTTC
v_gene: TRBV29-1; abundance: many; j_gene: TRBJ2-1; d_gene: TRBD2; len: 15; CDR3aa: CSVEGPSGRVGRQFF; CDR3nt: TGCAGCGTTGAAGGACCTAGCGGGAGGGTGGGGCGGCAGTTCTTC
v_gene: TRBV19; abundance: many; j_gene: TRBJ2-1; d_gene: TRBD2; len: 16; CDR3aa: CASSTLTSGRIYEQFF; CDR3nt: TGTGCCAGTAGTACACTGACTAGCGGGAGGATCTATGAGCAGTTCTTC
v_gene: TRBV5-8; abundance: many; j_gene: TRBJ1-1; d_gene: -; len: 17; CDR3aa: CASSFRGGGEMNTEAFF; CDR3nt: TGTGCCAGCAGCTTTAGGGGGGGGGGAGAAATGAACACTGAAGCTTTCTTT
v_gene: TRBV5-4; abundance: many; j_gene: TRBJ2-7; d_gene: TRBD2; len: 16; CDR3aa: CASSLGTSGVSYEQYF; CDR3nt: TGTGCCAGCAGCCTTGGGACTAGCGGAGTTTCCTACGAGCAGTACTTC
v_gene: TRBV4-2; abundance: many; j_gene: TRBJ2-1; d_gene: -; len: 15; CDR3aa: CASSQGTSRRIEQFF; CDR3nt: TGCGCCAGCAGCCAAGGTACTAGCAGGAGGATTGAGCAGTTCTTC
v_gene: TRBV11-1; abundance: many; j_gene: TRBJ2-2; d_gene: TRBD1; len: 17; CDR3aa: CASSRLNPRTGAGELFF; CDR3nt: TGTGCCAGCAGCCGACTCAACCCGAGGACAGGGGCCGGGGAGCTGTTTTTT
v_gene: TRBV9; abundance: many; j_gene: TRBJ2-5; d_gene: TRBD1; len: 14; CDR3aa: CASSRRTGEETQYF; CDR3nt: TGTGCCAGCAGCAGACGGACAGGGGAAGAGACCCAGTACTTC
v_gene: TRBV29-1; abundance: many; j_gene: TRBJ2-7; d_gene: -; len: 12; CDR3aa: CSVATGVYEQYF; CDR3nt: TGCAGCGTTGCAACAGGTGTGTACGAGCAGTACTTC